This T cell receptor (beta chain) originates from a study of blood T cell repertoires in COVID-19. About the study: The samples span acute and convalescent COVID-19 from the United States, Italy and Spain. Sample material is recorded as cDNA or gDNA derived from T cells, B-cell-depleted T cells, or PBMCs.

The CDR3 covers 17 residues. CDR1 is SGHTA, CDR2 FQGNSA, per germline. J was trimmed by 1 base and V by 4 bases; bases with no gene match: 6. Assay: immunoSEQ multiplex PCR; the TCRdb copy retains only in-frame clones and omits some. The sample yields over 250,000 clones, about nine tenths seen once. This chain joins TRBV7-2 and TRBJ2-4; 11 nucleotides match TRBD2. Sequenced: peripheral blood. The receptor was derived from a man in his forties or fifties who had recovered from COVID-19. CDR3 region: CASSSVAGGGAKNIQYF. For the CDR3, the DNA is TGTGCCAGCAGCTCAGTAGCGGGAGGGGGGGCCAAAAACATTCAGTACTTC.